This T cell receptor (beta chain) was sequenced during a study of cytomegalovirus exposure and HLA in healthy donors. PCR was performed using 60 Vbeta and 13 Jbeta primers. Sequenced by immunoSEQ multiplex PCR; TCRdb stores in-frame clones only, minus some. The sample contains about 160,000 clones, 81% of which appear only once. V was cut by 8 bases and J by 6 bases, with 17 bases left in between. This CDR3 comprises 13 residues. CDR1 and CDR2 from the germline V gene are SGHRS and YFSETQ. This receptor was obtained from a woman under 30 in good health and CMV-seronegative. The chain joins TRBV5-1 to TRBJ1-1, with D perhaps TRBD1 (6 bases). Sequenced: PBMCs. For the CDR3, the DNA is TGCGCCAGTCGGAAAGGGGGTCTCGCTGAAGCTTTCTTT. It encodes CASRKGGLAEAFF. Full variable domain (outside the CDR3, taken from reference TRBV5-1 and TRBJ1-1): KAGVTQTPRYLIKTRGQQVTLSCSPISGHRSVSWYQQTPGQGLQFLFEYFSETQRNKGNFPGRFSGRQFSNSRSEMNVSTLELGDSALYLCASRKGGLAEAFFGQGTRLTVV.